The sequence of this TCR beta chain was determined in a study of T cell responses to AZD1222 COVID-19 vaccine. Study results and caveats: Repertoires were obtained only post-peak T cell response. Donors in the cohort were predominantly white British and more often female, and clonal diversity was possibly underestimated.

Turning to this clone: Its antigen remains unidentified.

Assay: immunoSEQ multiplex PCR; the TCRdb copy retains only in-frame clones and omits some. The sample consists of roughly 170,000 clones, about nine tenths of them appearing once. The receptor comes from an adult in good health. Sequenced material: peripheral blood, taken on day 0 of AZD1222 vaccination.

The CDR3 here is CASSRDRGYEQYF. The CDR3 DNA sequence: TGTGCCAGCAGCCGGGACAGGGGATACGAGCAGTACTTC. The V call is TRBV5-4, the J call TRBJ2-7; 10 nucleotides agree with TRBD1. The trim removed 4 bases at V and 4 bases at J, leaving 2 bases unmatched. CDR1 SGHNT and CDR2 YYREEE come from the germline V gene (reference sequence). The CDR3 loop spans 13 amino acids.